Below, 19 T cell receptor beta chains from the same sample are listed, as sequenced in a study of spatial heterogeneity in lung cancer. TCRdb fed the 5' RACE reads into MiXCR, producing one record per CDR3 protein. The sample shows 95,000 to 120,000 distinct CDR3 sequences, 10% to 13% of them seen only once. Time point in this sample: blood at routine non-recurrence follow-up after resection. The sequences come from PBMCs, collected at follow-up. These receptors all come from a female donor with early-stage non-small cell lung cancer.

This clonotype showed up many times. The gene calls are TRBV5-1 and TRBJ2-7; tentatively, D is TRBD2 (6 bases). Trimming removed 3 bases from V and 2 bases from J, with 15 bases in between. Germline V gene sequence: CDR1 SGHRS, CDR2 YFSETQ. The CDR3 consists of 15 residues. The chain's CDR3 is CASSSPGTLTYEQYF. The CDR3 coding sequence is TGCGCCAGCAGCTCGCCCGGGACTTTAACCTACGAGCAGTACTTC.

This clonotype was seen many times. The chain links TRBV2 to TRBJ2-4; 7 bases align to TRBD1. This CDR3 is built from 17 residues. Per germline, CDR1 SNHLY and CDR2 FYNNEI. The ends lost 6 bases at V and 3 bases at J; junction bases unmatched: 14. The CDR3 DNA follows: TGTGCCAGCAGAAGATCCGTAGGGGGCAATGGCAAAAACATTCAGTACTTC. It yields the protein CASRRSVGGNGKNIQYF.

V gene TRBV24-1 combines with J gene TRBJ2-5; D not resolved. The germline V gene has CDR1 KGHDR and CDR2 SFDVKD. The CDR3 runs 13 residues. The V end was cut by 8 bases, the J end by 5 bases, with 14 bases between. The DNA for the CDR3 is TGTGCCACCATAAAGACGTGGTTGGAGACCCAGTACTTC. Translation gives CATIKTWLETQYF.

This clonotype has just a few counts. The genes are TRBV24-1 and TRBJ2-5, with 8 bases matching TRBD1. In germline, CDR1 is KGHDR, CDR2 SFDVKD. The CDR3 covers 15 residues. The J segment lost 5 bases and the V segment lost 4 bases, leaving 8 bases of the junction unmatched. In DNA form, the CDR3 reads TGTGCCACCAGTGACCGTGGACAGGGCGCGGAGACCCAGTACTTC. Amino acids: CATSDRGQGAETQYF.

This clonotype has at least ten counts. The rearrangement uses TRBV5-1 and TRBJ1-3; D unclear. Germline CDR1 reads SGHRS; CDR2 reads YFSETQ. The CDR3 spans 15 residues. The V and J ends lost 0 bases and 3 bases respectively, with 10 bases between them. CDR3: CASSLDGVFGNTIYF. Written as DNA, the CDR3 is TGCGCCAGCAGCTTGGATGGGGTATTTGGAAACACCATATATTTT. The full variable domain, its missing parts supplied by reference TRBV5-1 and TRBJ1-3, is KAGVTQTPRYLIKTRGQQVTLSCSPISGHRSVSWYQQTPGQGLQFLFEYFSETQRNKGNFPGRFSGRQFSNSRSEMNVSTLELGDSALYLCASSLDGVFGNTIYFGEGSWLTVV.

V is TRBV18 and J is TRBJ2-3; tentatively, D is TRBD1 (5 bases). CDR1 is KGHSH and CDR2 is LQKENI in the germline V gene. The CDR3 is 13 amino acids. V dropped 3 bases and J dropped 5 bases, with 9 bases sitting between them. The CDR3 reads CASSPQGEDTQYF. CDR3 sequence (DNA): TGTGCCAGCTCACCTCAAGGGGAAGATACGCAGTATTTT. The variable domain in full, with the rest retrieved from reference TRBV18 and TRBJ2-3, is NAGVMQNPRHLVRRRGQEARLRCSPMKGHSHVYWYRQLPEEGLKFMVYLQKENIIDESGMPKERFSAEFPKEGPSILRIQQVVRGDSAAYFCASSPQGEDTQYFGPGTRLTVL.

The chain is built from TRBV12-3 or TRBV12-4 and TRBJ2-3; unclear D gene. This CDR3 comprises 15 residues. V lost 3 bases and J lost 4, with 14 bases in between. CDR3 in DNA: TGTGCCAGCAGTTTTGCGAGGTTAGGTCCAGATACGCAGTATTTT. Protein sequence: CASSFARLGPDTQYF.

The rearrangement links TRBV7-7 to TRBJ2-7; unclear D gene. This CDR3 spans 13 amino acids. The V gene's germline CDR1 is SSHAT and CDR2 FNYEAQ (reference sequence). CDR3 in amino acids: CASSLTQSYEQYV. DNA for the CDR3: TGTGCTAGCAGCTTAACACAGTCCTACGAGCAGTACGTC.

This chain joins TRBV11-2 and TRBJ2-7; 8 nucleotides agree with TRBD2. With 5 bases clipped from V and 7 bases from J, the junction kept 10 bases outside the gene matches. The CDR3 covers 14 residues. Germline assignment: CDR1 SGHAT and CDR2 FQNNGV. The DNA of the CDR3 is TGTGCCAGCAGCCGACCGGGGGGGGTCAGGGAGCAGTACTTC. Translating gives CASSRPGGVREQYF.

The rearrangement joins TRBV28 to TRBJ1-5, with D maybe TRBD1 (5 bases). There are 15 residues in the CDR3. In germline, CDR1 is MDHEN, CDR2 SYDVKM. V was cut by 4 bases and J by 7 bases, with 17 bases left in between. The CDR3 region is CASSYGTLEAQPQHF. In DNA, the CDR3 is TGTGCCAGCAGTTACGGGACCCTCGAAGCCCAGCCCCAGCATTTT.

In its sample, this clonotype was seen many times. The chain joins TRBV3-1 to TRBJ2-3; D gene ambiguous. The CDR3 has 12 residues. Germline V gene sequence: CDR1 LGHDT, CDR2 YNNKEL (reference sequence). Trimming removed 4 bases from V and 4 bases from J, with 6 bases in between. The CDR3 DNA sequence: TGTGCCAGCAGCCCGAATTCAGATACGCAGTATTTT. It is translated as CASSPNSDTQYF.

The chain joins TRBV4-2 to TRBJ1-5; tentative D call: TRBD1 (6 bases). Germline assignment: CDR1 LGHNA and CDR2 YNFKEQ. The CDR3 is 13 amino acids. V lost 4 bases and J lost 4, with 8 bases in between. The CDR3 sequence: CASSRGQNQPQHF. CDR3 DNA sequence: TGTGCCAGCAGCCGGGGGCAAAATCAGCCCCAGCATTTT.

This clonotype occurred a few times. The chain joins TRBV7-2 to TRBJ1-5; 9 nucleotides agree with TRBD1. The CDR3 extends over 14 amino acids. Germline V gene sequence: CDR1 SGHTA, CDR2 FQGNSA. Losses at the gene ends were 5 bases for V and 6 bases for J; bases not matched to a gene: 5. CDR3 loop: CASSQGQGGQPQHF. CDR3 coding DNA: TGTGCCAGCAGCCAGGGACAGGGTGGTCAGCCCCAGCATTTT.

This clonotype was picked up a small number of times. The chain uses TRBV9 and TRBJ2-3; TRBD2 might be the D (7 bases). The length of the CDR3 is 16 residues. CDR1 and CDR2 (germline): SGDLS, YYNGEE. Trimming took off 4 bases at V and 6 bases at J, with 21 bases between the two ends. The CDR3 reads CASSKGGIPSWDTQYF. In DNA, the CDR3 is TGTGCCAGCAGCAAGGGGGGGATCCCGTCGTGGGATACGCAGTATTTT.

This clonotype was counted ten times or more. The J gene is TRBJ2-2, the V gene TRBV4-3, with 10 bases matching TRBD2. In germline, CDR1 is LGHNA, CDR2 YSLEER. The CDR3 sequence is 17 residues long. With 3 bases clipped from V and 4 bases from J, the junction kept 8 bases outside the gene matches. The CDR3 reads CASSQVLAGDGTGELFF. The CDR3 DNA reads as TGCGCCAGCAGCCAGGTCCTAGCGGGAGATGGCACCGGGGAGCTGTTTTTT.

Only a few counts were recorded for this clonotype. The rearrangement joins TRBV11-2 to TRBJ2-3, with 8 bases identical to TRBD2. Looked up from germline, CDR1 is SGHAT and CDR2 is FQNNGV. The CDR3 is 17 residues long. V was pared by 4 bases and J by 1 base, with 10 bases of the junction left unmatched. The CDR3 nucleotides read TGTGCCAGCAGCTCCTCACCACTACTAGCGGGCACAGATACGCAGTATTTT. Its translation is CASSSSPLLAGTDTQYF.

The DNA of the CDR3 is TGTGCCTGGAGTGTACAGGAGAGTCAGCCCCAGCATTTT. This encodes CAWSVQESQPQHF. V and J are TRBV30 and TRBJ1-5; the D gene is possibly TRBD1 (5 bases). The germline V and J ends were trimmed by 0 bases and 6 bases, with 9 bases remaining between them. The CDR3 runs 13 residues. Germline V gene lookup returns CDR1 GTSNPN and CDR2 SVGIG (reference sequence).

This clonotype was seen more than once but under ten times. The chain recombines TRBV7-8 with TRBJ1-4; D not resolved. The CDR3 runs to 12 residues. Trimming removed 8 bases from V and 2 bases from J, with 6 bases in between. Germline lookup yields CDR1 SGHVS and CDR2 FQNEAQ. The CDR3: CASGQTNEKLFF. CDR3 bases: TGTGCCAGCGGGCAGACTAATGAAAAACTGTTTTTT.

J is TRBJ1-1 and V is TRBV20-1; D perhaps matches TRBD1 (5 bases). Looked up from germline, CDR1 is DFQATT and CDR2 is SNEGSKA (reference sequence). The CDR3 extends over 13 amino acids. V shed 5 bases and J shed 4 bases, with 14 bases lying between them. For the CDR3, the DNA is TGCAGTGCTTCCATGGGGCGTCTCACTGAAGCTTTCTTT. This encodes CSASMGRLTEAFF.